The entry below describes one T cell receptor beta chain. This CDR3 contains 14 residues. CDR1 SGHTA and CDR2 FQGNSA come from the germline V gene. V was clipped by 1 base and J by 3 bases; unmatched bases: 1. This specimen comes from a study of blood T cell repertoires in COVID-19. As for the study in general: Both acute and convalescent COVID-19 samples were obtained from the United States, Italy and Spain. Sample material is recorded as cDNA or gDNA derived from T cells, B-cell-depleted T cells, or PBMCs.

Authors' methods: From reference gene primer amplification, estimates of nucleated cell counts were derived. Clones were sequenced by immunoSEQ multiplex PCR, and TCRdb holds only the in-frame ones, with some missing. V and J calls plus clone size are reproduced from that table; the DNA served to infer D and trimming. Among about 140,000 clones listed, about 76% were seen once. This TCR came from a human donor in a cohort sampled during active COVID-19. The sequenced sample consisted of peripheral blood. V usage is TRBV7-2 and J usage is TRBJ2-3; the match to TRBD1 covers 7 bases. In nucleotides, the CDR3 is TGTGCCAGCAGCTTAGAGACAGGGACAGATACGCAGTATTTT. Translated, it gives CASSLETGTDTQYF.